This entry lists 18 T cell receptor beta chains sequenced from one sample in a study of cytomegalovirus exposure and HLA in healthy donors. 60 Vbeta and 13 Jbeta primers were used in PCR. The method was immunoSEQ multiplex PCR; TCRdb's version includes in-frame clones alone and lacks a portion of them. The table lists about 110,000 clones, around 81% of them singletons, with roughly 2.2% in the top ten. The specimen was PBMCs. All receptors derive from a woman in her twenties or thirties in good health and CMV-seronegative.

V gene TRBV7-3 combines with J gene TRBJ2-3, with D perhaps matching TRBD1 (5 bases). CDR1 is SGHTA, CDR2 FQGTGA, per germline. The CDR3 has 15 amino acids. Trimming cost V 5 bases and J 4 bases, with 16 bases left between them. CDR3 in amino acids: CASSAQGLVADTQYF. The CDR3 DNA sequence: TGTGCCAGCAGCGCTCAGGGTCTTGTCGCAGATACGCAGTATTTT.

The rearrangement uses TRBV27 and TRBJ2-1, with 12 bases aligning to TRBD2. The germline V gene encodes CDR1 MNHEY and CDR2 SMNVEV (reference sequence). The CDR3 spans 19 residues. The V gene end was trimmed by 5 bases and the J gene end by 8 bases; junction bases not matched to a gene: 19. CDR3 loop: CASSPRTSGAPSRRDEQFF. CDR3 nucleotides: TGTGCCAGCAGTCCGAGGACTAGCGGGGCACCAAGTAGGAGGGATGAGCAGTTCTTC.

The sample holds one count of this clone. V gene TRBV4-1 combines with J gene TRBJ1-4; the match to TRBD1 covers 10 bases. Germline V gene data show CDR1 as MGHRA and CDR2 as YSYEKL. This CDR3 is built from 15 residues. V lost 2 bases to trimming and J lost 6 bases; unmatched junction nucleotides: 3. The CDR3 DNA is TGCGCCAGCAGCCAAAGGGACAGGGGTTATGAAAAACTGTTTTTT. It translates to CASSQRDRGYEKLFF.

The V call is TRBV5-6, the J call TRBJ1-2; 8 bases are shared with TRBD1. CDR3 length: 12 residues. Looked up from germline, CDR1 is SGHDT and CDR2 is YYEEEE. Unmatched junction bases numbered 3, after V lost 1 base and J lost 10 bases. The DNA for the CDR3 is TGTGCCAGCAGCTTGAGGGACAGGATCTACACCTTC. Translated, it gives CASSLRDRIYTF. The variable domain in full, completed from reference TRBV5-6 and TRBJ1-2, reads DAGVTQSPTHLIKTRGQQVTLRCSPKSGHDTVSWYQQALGQGPQFIFQYYEEEERQRGNFPDRFSGHQFPNYSSELNVNALLLGDSALYLCASSLRDRIYTFGSGTRLTVV.

The sample holds a few counts of this clone. The chain carries TRBV2 and TRBJ2-2; possibly TRBD1 for D (6 bases). This CDR3 has 15 amino acids. The germline V and J ends were trimmed by 6 bases and 0 bases, with 11 bases remaining between them. Germline CDR1 SNHLY, CDR2 FYNNEI. For the CDR3, the DNA is TGTGCCAGCAGCGAGACAGGCTCGAACACCGGGGAGCTGTTTTTT. It encodes CASSETGSNTGELFF.

This chain joins TRBV27 and TRBJ2-3; a possible D gene is TRBD1 (6 bases). Trimming left V 2 bases short and J 6 bases short, with 12 bases between. The V gene's germline CDR1 is MNHEY and CDR2 SMNVEV (reference sequence). The CDR3 runs to 14 residues. The CDR3 spells CASSLGDKKDTQYF. The CDR3 DNA follows: TGTGCCAGCAGTTTAGGGGACAAGAAGGATACGCAGTATTTT.

This sequence joins TRBV13 and TRBJ2-7; TRBD2 aligns across 9 bases. This CDR3 is 15 amino acids long. Germline assignment: CDR1 PRHDT and CDR2 FYEKMQ (reference sequence). V gave up 1 base and J gave up 3 bases; unmatched junction bases: 4. The CDR3 nucleotides read TGTGCCAGCAGCTTAGATCCTAGCGGGAACTACGAGCAGTACTTC. Encoded protein: CASSLDPSGNYEQYF.

Sample share makes this clone large. V is TRBV28 and J is TRBJ2-1; D might be TRBD2 (6 bases). This CDR3 has 14 residues. Germline lookup yields CDR1 MDHEN and CDR2 SYDVKM. V lost 1 base and J lost 15, with 19 bases in between. The CDR3 spells CASSLYRLGGPSFF. CDR3 coding DNA: TGTGCCAGCAGTTTATATCGGTTGGGAGGTCCCTCGTTCTTC.

In DNA, the CDR3 is TGTGCCAGCCGACAGGGAACCACCTTC. It yields the protein CASRQGTTF. The chain couples TRBV6-7 to TRBJ1-2; 7 bases align to TRBD1. TRBV6-7 is classed as an ORF, of uncertain function. With V trimmed by 8 bases and J by 13 bases, 4 bases remained unmatched. CDR3 size: 9 residues.

The chain links TRBV5-4 to TRBJ2-7; TRBD2 matches at 9 bases. The CDR3 contains 16 residues. V trimming: 4 bases; J trimming: 3 bases; junction bases outside the gene matches: 11. CDR1 and CDR2 (germline): SGHNT, YYREEE (reference sequence). CDR3 region: CASSPRRREGRYEQYF. The CDR3 nucleotides are TGTGCCAGCAGCCCCCGTCGGCGGGAGGGCCGCTACGAGCAGTACTTC.

The rearrangement uses TRBV10-3 and TRBJ2-3; no clear D. The length of the CDR3 is 15 residues. V was trimmed by 4 bases and J by 1 base, leaving 12 bases between them. The germline V gene has CDR1 ENHRY and CDR2 SYGVKD. CDR3 sequence (DNA): TGTGCCATCAGTGCCGTCGCGGTTGGCACAGATACGCAGTATTTT. It specifies CAISAVAVGTDTQYF.

The chain is built from TRBV4-1 and TRBJ2-7; TRBD1 is a possible D gene (6 bases). Trimming shortened V by 3 bases and J by 2 bases, and 14 bases separated the two germline ends. Germline V CDR1 and CDR2: MGHRA, YSYEKL. This CDR3 has 15 amino acids. The DNA for the CDR3 is TGCGCCAGCAGCCAGGGGGCCGTAGGGACCTACGAGCAGTACTTC. This encodes CASSQGAVGTYEQYF.

Turning to this clone: One end of the junction does not line up with germline, which may come from a read error. The chain carries TRBV7-7 and TRBJ2-7; 8 positions match TRBD1. Looked up from germline, CDR1 is SSHAT and CDR2 is FNYEAQ (reference sequence). The CDR3 consists of 13 residues. The CDR3 region is CASSLDRGYEQYF. DNA of the CDR3: TGTGCTAGCAGCTTAGACAGGGGTTACGAGCAGTACTTC.

Concerning this clone itself: One junction end does not reproduce the germline sequence, and a read error may be involved. This rearrangement joins TRBV5-6 to TRBJ2-7, with 7 bases lining up with TRBD1. This CDR3 region has 14 residues. The germline gives CDR1 SGHDT, CDR2 YYEEEE. The CDR3 nucleotides are TGTGCCAGCAGCTTGAAGGACAGGATCTACGGGCAGTACTTC. Translating gives CASSLKDRIYGQYF.

This clone was counted a few times. This chain links TRBV9 with TRBJ2-1; the match to TRBD2 covers 7 bases. This CDR3 is built from 14 residues. V lost 4 bases to trimming and J lost 3 bases; unmatched junction nucleotides: 4. CDR1 and CDR2 from the germline V gene are SGDLS and YYNGEE. The CDR3 region is CASSIASGYNEQFF. CDR3 sequence (DNA): TGTGCCAGCAGCATTGCTAGCGGCTACAATGAGCAGTTCTTC.

This clone was counted a few times. V gene TRBV5-1 combines with J gene TRBJ2-5; the D is unclear. Looked up from germline, CDR1 is SGHRS and CDR2 is YFSETQ. The CDR3 runs 13 residues. Trimming took 1 base from V and 2 from J, leaving 6 bases between them. CDR3 coding DNA: TGCGCCAGCAGCTTGCGGGTTCAAGAGACCCAGTACTTC. As protein: CASSLRVQETQYF.

The chain links TRBV7-9 to TRBJ2-1; TRBD1 might be the D (5 bases). Germline V lookup: CDR1 SEHNR, CDR2 FQNEAQ (reference sequence). V was clipped by 3 bases and J by 3 bases, with 15 bases between them. The CDR3 spans 16 residues. The CDR3, as DNA: TGTGCCAGCAGCTTCAACCAGGGAAATAACTACAATGAGCAGTTCTTC. It specifies CASSFNQGNNYNEQFF.

The chain employs TRBV19 and TRBJ1-2; D is possibly TRBD1 (6 bases). CDR3 length: 15 residues. Germline assignment: CDR1 LNHDA and CDR2 SQIVND (reference sequence). V was pared by 3 bases and J by 4 bases, with 15 bases between. The CDR3 here is CASSIFRDRSYGYTF. The CDR3 DNA reads TGTGCCAGTAGTATTTTTAGAGACAGGTCCTATGGCTACACCTTC.